This entry describes one T cell receptor (beta chain). As yet, its antigen is unknown. From germline, CDR1 is SGHTA and CDR2 FQGNSA. V dropped 5 bases and J dropped 0 bases, with 10 bases sitting between them. There are 14 residues in the CDR3. This record belongs to a study of glioma-infiltrating T cells. Findings and limits, study-wide: Tissue-blood divergence was below expectation in non-neoplastic patients, above in gliomas. CDR3 overlap between tissue and blood was very small.

The iRepertoire nested amplicon-rescue multiplex PCR amplified TCR alpha and beta CDR3s from RNA. One-step reverse transcription and amplification started from approximately 100-400 ng of tissue mRNA or PBMC total RNA. TCRdb fed the multiplex PCR reads into MiXCR, producing one record per CDR3 protein. This sample carries over 120,000 distinct CDR3 sequences, around 42% of them seen once, and the ten largest clones take around 18%. The chain links TRBV7-2 to TRBJ2-5, with D possibly TRBD2 on 5 matching bases. The TCR comes from a human donor with low-grade glioma or glioblastoma, undergoing nonglioma brain surgery, or in good health (not recorded which). The sequencing input was glioma tissue, nonneoplastic brain tissue, or PBMCs (not recorded which). The CDR3 region has the DNA TGTGCCAGCAGCGCCTCTAGCTACCAAGAGACCCAGTACTTC. Its translation is CASSASSYQETQYF.